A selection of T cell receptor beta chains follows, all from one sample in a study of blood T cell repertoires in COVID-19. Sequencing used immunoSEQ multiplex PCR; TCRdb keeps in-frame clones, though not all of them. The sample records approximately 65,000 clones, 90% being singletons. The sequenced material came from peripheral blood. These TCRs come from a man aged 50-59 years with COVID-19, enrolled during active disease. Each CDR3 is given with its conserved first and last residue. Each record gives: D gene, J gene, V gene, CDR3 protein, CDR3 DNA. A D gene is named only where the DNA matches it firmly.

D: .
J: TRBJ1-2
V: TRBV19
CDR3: CASSIPGSGYGYTF
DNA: TGTGCCAGTAGTATCCCAGGGTCGGGCTATGGCTACACCTTC

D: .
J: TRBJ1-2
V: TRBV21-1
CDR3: CASSTPTRRWRGYTF
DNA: TGTGCCAGCAGCACGCCGACGCGGAGGTGGCGTGGCTACACCTTC

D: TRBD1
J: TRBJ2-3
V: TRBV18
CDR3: CASSPADRGSTDTQYF
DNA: TGTGCCAGCTCACCAGCCGACAGGGGGTCCACAGATACGCAGTATTTT

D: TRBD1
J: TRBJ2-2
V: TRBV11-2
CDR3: CASSLTGVVTGELFF
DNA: TGTGCCAGCAGCCTGACAGGGGTTGTCACCGGGGAGCTGTTTTTT

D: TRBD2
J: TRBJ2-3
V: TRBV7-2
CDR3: CASSLAGRGGSASTDTQYF
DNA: TGTGCCAGCAGCTTAGCCGGCAGAGGCGGGAGCGCTAGCACAGATACGCAGTATTTT

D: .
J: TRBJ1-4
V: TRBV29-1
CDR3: CSAGEPNEKLFF
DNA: TGCAGCGCTGGTGAGCCGAATGAAAAACTGTTTTTT

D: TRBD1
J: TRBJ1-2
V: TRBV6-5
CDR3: CASFLGTGANYGYTF
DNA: TGTGCCAGTTTCCTCGGGACAGGGGCTAACTATGGCTACACCTTC

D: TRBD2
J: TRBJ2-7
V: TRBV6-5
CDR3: CATEGLAGVEQYF
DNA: TGTGCCACCGAGGGACTAGCGGGAGTCGAGCAGTACTTC

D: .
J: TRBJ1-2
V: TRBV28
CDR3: CASSTRRGPNYGYTF
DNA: TGTGCCAGCAGTACCCGGCGGGGTCCTAACTATGGCTACACCTTC

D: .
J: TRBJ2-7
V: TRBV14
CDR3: CASSPGTGTTTSYEQYF
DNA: TGTGCCAGCAGCCCCGGAACCGGGACAACCACCTCCTACGAGCAGTACTTC

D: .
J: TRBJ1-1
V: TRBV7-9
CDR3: CASSLTGQLNTEAFF
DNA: TGTGCCAGCAGCTTAACTGGACAGCTGAACACTGAAGCTTTCTTT

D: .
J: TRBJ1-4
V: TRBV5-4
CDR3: CASSFPDEKLFF
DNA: TGTGCCAGCAGCTTCCCGGATGAAAAACTGTTTTTT

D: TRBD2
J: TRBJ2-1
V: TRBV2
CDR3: CASSERAGVEDEQFF
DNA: TGTGCCAGCAGCGAAAGGGCGGGAGTGGAAGATGAGCAGTTCTTC

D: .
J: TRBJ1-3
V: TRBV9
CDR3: CASSGGSTGTGNTIYF
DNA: TGTGCCAGCAGCGGTGGTTCCACAGGGACTGGAAACACCATATATTTT